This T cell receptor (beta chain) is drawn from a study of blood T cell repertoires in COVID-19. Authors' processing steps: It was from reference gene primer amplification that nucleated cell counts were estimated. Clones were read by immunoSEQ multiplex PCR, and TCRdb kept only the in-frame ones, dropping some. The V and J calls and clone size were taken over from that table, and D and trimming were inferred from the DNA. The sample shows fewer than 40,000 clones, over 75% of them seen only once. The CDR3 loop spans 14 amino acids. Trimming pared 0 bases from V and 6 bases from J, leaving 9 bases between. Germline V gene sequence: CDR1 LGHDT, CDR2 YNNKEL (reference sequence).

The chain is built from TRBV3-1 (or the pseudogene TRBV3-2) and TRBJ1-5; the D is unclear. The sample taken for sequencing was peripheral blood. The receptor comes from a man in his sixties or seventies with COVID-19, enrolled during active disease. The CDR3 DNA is TGTGCCAGCAGCCAAGAAGGAGGGAGTCAGCCCCAGCATTTT. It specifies CASSQEGGSQPQHF.